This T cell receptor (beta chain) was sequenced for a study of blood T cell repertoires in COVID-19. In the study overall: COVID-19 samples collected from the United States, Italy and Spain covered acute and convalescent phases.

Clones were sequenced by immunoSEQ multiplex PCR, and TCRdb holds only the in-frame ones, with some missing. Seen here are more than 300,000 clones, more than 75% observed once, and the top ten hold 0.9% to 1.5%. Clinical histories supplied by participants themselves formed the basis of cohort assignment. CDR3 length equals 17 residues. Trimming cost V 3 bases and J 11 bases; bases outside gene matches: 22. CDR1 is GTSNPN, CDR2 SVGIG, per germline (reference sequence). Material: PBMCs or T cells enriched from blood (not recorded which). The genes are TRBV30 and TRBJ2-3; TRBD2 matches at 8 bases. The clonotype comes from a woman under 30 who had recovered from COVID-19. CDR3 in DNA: TGTGCCTGGAGAGTCAGCCAGGGACTAGTACTCGTCGCTAGGCAGTATTTT. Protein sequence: CAWRVSQGLVLVARQYF.